These 21 T cell receptor beta chains originate from one sample sequenced in a study of CD8+ T cells in alopecia areata. Reverse transcription of extracted RNA yielded cDNA, which provided the sequencing template. Libraries were prepared by immunoSEQ multiplex PCR; TCRdb keeps only in-frame clonotypes and omits some of them. The profile covers approximately 89,000 clones, with about 45% appearing a single time and 0.75% to 0.8% taken by the ten largest. The material sequenced was CD4+ T cells sorted from blood. The source is a human donor with alopecia areata.

V usage is TRBV11-2 and J usage is TRBJ1-3; possibly TRBD1 for D (5 bases). Germline V gene sequence: CDR1 SGHAT, CDR2 FQNNGV. The ends were cut back, 0 bases at V and 4 bases at J, with 13 bases in the middle. The CDR3 is 16 residues long. CDR3 amino acids: CASSLDGIGTGNTIYF. In DNA form, the CDR3 reads TGTGCCAGCAGCTTAGATGGGATCGGGACGGGAAACACCATATATTTT.

There are a few counts of this clone. The J gene is TRBJ1-2, the V gene TRBV23-1, with D uncertain. TRBV23-1 is an ORF, with its function uncertain. The ends were cut back, 6 bases at V and 6 bases at J, with 11 bases in the middle. CDR3 length: 12 amino acids. As DNA, the CDR3 is TGCGCCAGCAGACTACTCCCCGATGGCTACACCTTC. This translates into CASRLLPDGYTF.

This sequence joins TRBV29-1 and TRBJ1-1; D gene uncertain. The CDR3 contains 14 residues. V lost 4 bases and J lost 1, with 13 bases in between. The germline CDR1 and CDR2 sequences are SQVTM and ANQGSEA. The chain's CDR3 is CSVAPLHPNTEAFF. The DNA of the CDR3 is TGCAGCGTTGCCCCCTTGCACCCGAACACTGAAGCTTTCTTT.

The rearrangement uses TRBV11-2 and TRBJ2-5; a possible D gene is TRBD1 (5 bases). V gave up 6 bases and J gave up 9 bases, with 17 bases separating them. This CDR3 has 13 residues. Germline-derived CDR1 and CDR2 are SGHAT and FQNNGV. DNA of the CDR3: TGTGCCAGCAGTTATAACAGGTTTGGGGCCCAGTACTTC. This translates into CASSYNRFGAQYF.

J is TRBJ2-1 and V is TRBV7-6; TRBD2 matches 13 bases. Germline V gives CDR1 SGHVS, CDR2 FNYEAQ. CDR3 length: 17 residues. Losses at the gene ends were 2 bases for V and 8 bases for J; bases not matched to a gene: 9. The CDR3 nucleotides read TGTGCCAGCAGCTTATCTACTAGCGGGAGGGCCAGGGATGAGCAGTTCTTC. Protein product: CASSLSTSGRARDEQFF.

Within the sample, this clone is medium-sized. The rearrangement links TRBV15 to TRBJ2-6; D gene uncertain. V was trimmed by 8 bases and J by 1 base, leaving 9 bases between them. The CDR3 runs to 14 residues. Germline lookup yields CDR1 LNHNV and CDR2 YYDKDF (reference sequence). The CDR3 region is CATRPGSGANVLTF. The DNA for the CDR3 is TGTGCCACCCGACCGGGTTCTGGGGCCAACGTCCTGACTTTC.

This clone was observed a few times. The V and J genes are TRBV4-3 and TRBJ2-7; 10 bases line up with TRBD2. J was trimmed by 6 bases and V by 2 bases; bases with no gene match: 10. CDR1 and CDR2 (germline): LGHNA, YSLEER. This CDR3 spans 16 amino acids. The CDR3 sequence: CASSQSLLAGAIEQYF. CDR3 DNA: TGCGCCAGCAGCCAATCGCTGCTAGCGGGAGCTATCGAGCAGTACTTC.

This clone has only a few counts. The genes are TRBV7-2 and TRBJ1-6, with D uncertain. V lost 7 bases and J lost 8, with 9 bases in between. The CDR3 is made up of 12 amino acids. Germline CDR1 SGHTA, CDR2 FQGNSA. CDR3 residues: CASTPSYSPLHF. In DNA form, the CDR3 reads TGTGCCAGCACTCCCTCTTATTCACCCCTCCACTTT.

The V and J genes are TRBV7-6 and TRBJ1-1, with D unresolved. The germline V gene has CDR1 SGHVS and CDR2 FNYEAQ. CDR3 length equals 14 residues. The ends were cut back, 1 base at V and 5 bases at J, with 11 bases in the middle. CDR3 amino acids: CASSLDEGITEAFF. The CDR3 bases are TGTGCCAGCAGCTTAGATGAGGGAATAACTGAAGCTTTCTTT.

CDR3 sequence (DNA): TGCAGCGGCAGGGAGTTGGGTGAAGCTTTCTTT. Translation gives CSGRELGEAFF. The V and J genes are TRBV29-1 and TRBJ1-1; D perhaps matches TRBD1 (5 bases). CDR3 length: 11 amino acids. Trimming stripped 7 bases from V and 7 bases from J, with 13 bases between. Looked up from germline, CDR1 is SQVTM and CDR2 is ANQGSEA. The variable domain in full, with the rest retrieved from reference TRBV29-1 and TRBJ1-1, is SAVISQKPSRDICQRGTSLTIQCQVDSQVTMMFWYRQQPGQSLTLIATANQGSEATYESGFVIDKFPISRPNLTFSTLTVSNMSPEDSSIYLCSGRELGEAFFGQGTRLTVV.

This clone has just one count. This chain links TRBV30 with TRBJ1-2; TRBD1 matches 8 bases. Germline values: CDR1 GTSNPN, CDR2 SVGIG (reference sequence). The CDR3 extends over 13 amino acids. V lost 8 bases and J lost 2; bases outside the gene matches: 7. Here the CDR3 DNA reads TGTGCCCGTTGGGACAGGCCCAACTATGGCTACACCTTC. Amino acids: CARWDRPNYGYTF.

V usage is TRBV7-2 and J usage is TRBJ2-3; D uncertain. Trimming removed 2 bases at V and 8 bases at J, with 11 bases between. The length of the CDR3 is 13 residues. CDR1 SGHTA and CDR2 FQGNSA come from the germline V gene. CDR3 DNA: TGTGCCAGCAGCTTAATGCGGCAAGCTACGCAGTATTTT. Its protein product is CASSLMRQATQYF. The whole variable domain, filled in from reference TRBV7-2 and TRBJ2-3, reads GAGVSQSPSNKVTEKGKDVELRCDPISGHTALYWYRQSLGQGLEFLIYFQGNSAPDKSGLPSDRFSAERTGGSVSTLTIQRTQQEDSAVYLCASSLMRQATQYFGPGTRLTVL.

This clone was recorded a few times. V is TRBV7-9 and J is TRBJ2-7; D not certain. The germline V gene has CDR1 SEHNR and CDR2 FQNEAQ (reference sequence). The CDR3 consists of 11 residues. The V and J ends lost 3 bases and 5 bases respectively, with 5 bases between them. The CDR3 reads CASSFLDEQYF. Here the CDR3 DNA reads TGTGCCAGCAGCTTTTTGGACGAGCAGTACTTC. The full variable domain, rest sourced from reference TRBV7-9 and TRBJ2-7, is DTGVSQNPRHKITKRGQNVTFRCDPISEHNRLYWYRQTLGQGPEFLTYFQNEAQLEKSRLLSDRFSAERPKGSFSTLEIQRTEQGDSAMYLCASSFLDEQYFGPGTRLTVT.

The rearrangement links TRBV7-6 to TRBJ1-1, with a weak D call TRBD1 (5 bases). Germline CDR1 SGHVS, CDR2 FNYEAQ. With 8 bases removed from V and 5 bases from J, the gap between germline ends came to 18 bases. The CDR3 runs 14 residues. CDR3 in amino acids: CASGPNPGGTEAFF. CDR3 DNA: TGTGCCAGCGGCCCCAACCCGGGGGGGACTGAAGCTTTCTTT.

This clone turned up a few times. The chain couples TRBV2 to TRBJ2-1; 7 positions match TRBD2. The CDR3 extends over 15 amino acids. V trimming: 1 base; J trimming: 9 bases; junction bases outside the gene matches: 9. CDR1 and CDR2 (germline): SNHLY, FYNNEI. CDR3 loop: CASSEVTGGTTEQFF. The DNA for the CDR3 is TGTGCCAGCAGTGAAGTAACGGGAGGAACTACTGAGCAGTTCTTC.

The chain is built from TRBV2 and TRBJ2-2; D not resolved. Germline V CDR1 and CDR2: SNHLY, FYNNEI. The CDR3 has 14 residues. V shed 1 base and J shed 7 bases, with 10 bases lying between them. The CDR3 coding sequence is TGTGCCAGCAGTGAAGGGCTTATGAACGGGGAGCTGTTTTTT. This translates into CASSEGLMNGELFF. The full variable domain, rest sourced from reference TRBV2 and TRBJ2-2, is EPEVTQTPSHQVTQMGQEVILRCVPISNHLYFYWYRQILGQKVEFLVSFYNNEISEKSEIFDDQFSVERPDGSNFTLKIRSTKLEDSAMYFCASSEGLMNGELFFGEGSRLTVL.

Only a few counts were recorded for this clone. The chain carries TRBV7-2 and TRBJ2-3; no reliable D call. Germline CDR1 is SGHTA and CDR2 is FQGNSA. This CDR3 contains 15 residues. V was shortened by 5 bases and J by 6 bases, with 18 bases between the two germline ends. In nucleotides, the CDR3 is TGTGCCAGCAGCCGCCTACGGTTACTCGGGGATACGCAGTATTTT. This translates into CASSRLRLLGDTQYF.

This chain uses TRBV29-1 with TRBJ2-7; 8 bases are a match to TRBD2. CDR1 is SQVTM and CDR2 is ANQGSEA in the germline V gene. Losses at the gene ends were 6 bases for V and 4 bases for J; bases not matched to a gene: 11. This CDR3 has 14 residues. The CDR3 DNA reads as TGCAGCGTCGGACTGAGCGGGGGTCAGTACGAGCAGTACTTC. It yields the protein CSVGLSGGQYEQYF.

In this sample, this clone turned up a few times. The V gene is TRBV15, the J gene TRBJ2-6, with 10 bases aligning to TRBD1. V lost 0 bases, J lost 2 bases, and 10 bases stayed unmatched. Germline-derived CDR1 and CDR2 are LNHNV and YYDKDF (reference sequence). CDR3 length equals 20 residues. The DNA of the CDR3 is TGTGCCACCAGCAGAGACCAATCCCGGGACAGGGGCCCTGGGGCCAACGTCCTGACTTTC. It is translated as CATSRDQSRDRGPGANVLTF.

There are a few counts of this clone. J is TRBJ2-5 and V is TRBV5-1; the match to TRBD1 covers 8 bases. Looked up from germline, CDR1 is SGHRS and CDR2 is YFSETQ. V shed 0 bases and J 5 bases; nucleotides not matched to a gene: 3. The CDR3 contains 14 residues. The CDR3 here is CASSLGTGSETQYF. In DNA form, the CDR3 reads TGCGCCAGCAGCTTGGGGACAGGGTCGGAGACCCAGTACTTC.

The chain combines TRBV29-1 with TRBJ2-3, with D unclear. From germline, CDR1 is SQVTM and CDR2 ANQGSEA. Trimming pared 7 bases from V and 3 bases from J, leaving 11 bases between. The CDR3 has 12 residues. CDR3 sequence (DNA): TGCAGCGCGATGGTGTCAACAGATACGCAGTATTTT. Amino acid sequence: CSAMVSTDTQYF.